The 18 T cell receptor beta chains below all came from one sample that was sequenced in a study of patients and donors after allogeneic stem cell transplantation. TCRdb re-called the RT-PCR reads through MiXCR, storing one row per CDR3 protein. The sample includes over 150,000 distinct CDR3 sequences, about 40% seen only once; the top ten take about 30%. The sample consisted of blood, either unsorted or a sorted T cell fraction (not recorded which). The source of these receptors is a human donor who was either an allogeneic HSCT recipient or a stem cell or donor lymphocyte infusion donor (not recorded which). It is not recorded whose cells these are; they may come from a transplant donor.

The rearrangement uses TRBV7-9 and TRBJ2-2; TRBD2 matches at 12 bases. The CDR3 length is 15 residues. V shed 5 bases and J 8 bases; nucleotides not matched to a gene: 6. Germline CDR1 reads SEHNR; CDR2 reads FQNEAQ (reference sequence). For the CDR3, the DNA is TGTGCCAGCAGCGGGACTAGCGGGCCACTGGGGGAGCTGTTTTTT. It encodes CASSGTSGPLGELFF.

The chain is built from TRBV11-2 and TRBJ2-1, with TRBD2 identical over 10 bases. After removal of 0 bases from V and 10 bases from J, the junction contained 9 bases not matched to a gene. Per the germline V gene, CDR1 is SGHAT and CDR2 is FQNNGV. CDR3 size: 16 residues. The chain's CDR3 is CASSLDLAGAVREQFF. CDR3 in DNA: TGTGCCAGCAGCTTAGATCTAGCGGGAGCCGTTCGGGAGCAGTTCTTC.

CDR3 loop: CATSEAIAYEQYF. In nucleotides, the CDR3 is TGTGCCACCAGCGAAGCTATAGCCTACGAGCAGTACTTC. The chain employs TRBV15 and TRBJ2-7; no definite D call. V was cut by 5 bases and J by 2 bases, with 10 bases left in between. Germline CDR1 and CDR2: LNHNV and YYDKDF (reference sequence). The CDR3 consists of 13 residues.

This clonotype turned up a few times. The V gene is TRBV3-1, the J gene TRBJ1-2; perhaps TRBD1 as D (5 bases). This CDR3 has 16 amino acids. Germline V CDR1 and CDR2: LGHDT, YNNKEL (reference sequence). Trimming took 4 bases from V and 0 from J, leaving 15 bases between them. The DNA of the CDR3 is TGTGCCAGCAGCCCATGGGGCAGGTTAGCTAACTATGGCTACACCTTC. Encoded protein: CASSPWGRLANYGYTF.

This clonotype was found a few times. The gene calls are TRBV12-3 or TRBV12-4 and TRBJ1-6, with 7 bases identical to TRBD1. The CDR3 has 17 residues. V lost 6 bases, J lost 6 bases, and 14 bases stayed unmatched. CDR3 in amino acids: CASSPSRGRPVNSPLHF. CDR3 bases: TGTGCCAGCAGCCCATCAAGGGGGCGCCCAGTTAATTCACCCCTCCACTTT.

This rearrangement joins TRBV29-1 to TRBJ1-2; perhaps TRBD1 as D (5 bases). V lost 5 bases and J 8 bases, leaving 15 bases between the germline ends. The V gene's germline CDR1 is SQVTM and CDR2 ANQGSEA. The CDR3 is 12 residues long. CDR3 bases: TGCAGCGTTTTGGACACCCTGGACGGCTACACCTTC. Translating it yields CSVLDTLDGYTF.

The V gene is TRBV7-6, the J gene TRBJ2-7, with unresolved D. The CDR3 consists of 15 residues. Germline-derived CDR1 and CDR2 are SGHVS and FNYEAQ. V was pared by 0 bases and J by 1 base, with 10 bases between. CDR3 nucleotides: TGTGCCAGCAGCTTAGCGGAGACAAATTCCTACGAGCAGTACTTC. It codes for CASSLAETNSYEQYF. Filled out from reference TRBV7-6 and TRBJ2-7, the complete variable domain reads GAGVSQSPRYKVTKRGQDVALRCDPISGHVSLYWYRQALGQGPEFLTYFNYEAQQDKSGLPNDRFSAERPEGSISTLTIQRTEQRDSAMYRCASSLAETNSYEQYFGPGTRLTVT.

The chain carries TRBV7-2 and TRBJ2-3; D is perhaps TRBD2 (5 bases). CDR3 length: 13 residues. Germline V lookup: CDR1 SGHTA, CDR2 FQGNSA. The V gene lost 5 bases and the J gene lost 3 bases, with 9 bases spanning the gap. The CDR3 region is CASSRVATDTQYF. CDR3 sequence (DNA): TGTGCCAGCAGCCGAGTAGCGACAGATACGCAGTATTTT.

The CDR3 sequence is CASSFRLAGVIEQFF. CDR3 sequence (DNA): TGTGCCAGCAGTTTTAGACTAGCGGGAGTAATTGAGCAGTTCTTC. The gene calls are TRBV7-9 and TRBJ2-1; 12 nucleotides agree with TRBD2. Trimming took 6 bases from V and 9 from J; bases not matched to a gene: 9. The germline V gene has CDR1 SEHNR and CDR2 FQNEAQ (reference sequence). This CDR3 comprises 15 residues.

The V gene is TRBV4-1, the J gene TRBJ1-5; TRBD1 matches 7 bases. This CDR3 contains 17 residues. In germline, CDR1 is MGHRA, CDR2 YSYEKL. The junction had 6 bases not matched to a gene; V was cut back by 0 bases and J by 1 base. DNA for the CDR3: TGCGCCAGCAGCCAAGACAGGGGGGGATTGAGCAATCAGCCCCAGCATTTT. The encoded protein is CASSQDRGGLSNQPQHF.

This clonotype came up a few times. In DNA, the CDR3 is TGCAGCGTTGAAATCGGAGACTCGGACAGTTGGAACTATGGCTACACCTTC. It is translated as CSVEIGDSDSWNYGYTF. The chain joins TRBV29-1 to TRBJ1-2; TRBD1 might be the D (6 bases). The CDR3 loop spans 17 amino acids. The V and J ends lost 2 bases and 2 bases respectively, with 21 bases between them. CDR1 is SQVTM and CDR2 is ANQGSEA in the germline V gene.

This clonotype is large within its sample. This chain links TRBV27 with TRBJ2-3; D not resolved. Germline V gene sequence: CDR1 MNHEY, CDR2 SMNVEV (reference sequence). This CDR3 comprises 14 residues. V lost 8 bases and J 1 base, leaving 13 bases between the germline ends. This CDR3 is CASGYSDRTDTQYF. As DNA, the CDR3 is TGTGCCAGCGGGTACTCCGATCGCACAGATACGCAGTATTTT.

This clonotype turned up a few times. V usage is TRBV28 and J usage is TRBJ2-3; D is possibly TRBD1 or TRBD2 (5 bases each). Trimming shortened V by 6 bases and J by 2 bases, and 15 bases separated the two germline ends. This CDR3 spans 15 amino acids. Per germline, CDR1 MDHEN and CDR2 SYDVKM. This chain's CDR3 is CASSLTGTSTDTQYF. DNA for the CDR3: TGTGCCAGCAGCCTCACCGGGACGTCCACAGATACGCAGTATTTT.

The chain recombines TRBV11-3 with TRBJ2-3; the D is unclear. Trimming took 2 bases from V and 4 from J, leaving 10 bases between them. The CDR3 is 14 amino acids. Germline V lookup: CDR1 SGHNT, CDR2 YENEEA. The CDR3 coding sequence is TGTGCCAGCAGCTTATTTCCGGCTGCAGATACGCAGTATTTT. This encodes CASSLFPAADTQYF.

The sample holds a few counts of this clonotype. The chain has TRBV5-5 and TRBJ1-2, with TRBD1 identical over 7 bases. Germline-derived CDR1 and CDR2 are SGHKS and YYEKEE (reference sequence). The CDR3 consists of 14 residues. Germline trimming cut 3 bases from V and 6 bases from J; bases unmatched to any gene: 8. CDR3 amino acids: CASSSSTGENGYTF. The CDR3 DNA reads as TGTGCCAGCAGCTCCTCAACAGGGGAGAATGGCTACACCTTC.

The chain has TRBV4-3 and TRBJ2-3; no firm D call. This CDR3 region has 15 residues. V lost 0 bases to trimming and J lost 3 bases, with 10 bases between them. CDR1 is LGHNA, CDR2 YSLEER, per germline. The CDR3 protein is CASSQDGLRTDTQYF. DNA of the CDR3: TGCGCCAGCAGCCAAGACGGCCTAAGGACAGATACGCAGTATTTT.

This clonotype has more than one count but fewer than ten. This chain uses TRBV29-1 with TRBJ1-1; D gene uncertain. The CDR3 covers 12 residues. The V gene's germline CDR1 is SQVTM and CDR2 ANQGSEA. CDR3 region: CKDSDSNTEAFF. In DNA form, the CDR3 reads TGCAAGGATTCGGACTCGAACACTGAAGCTTTCTTT.

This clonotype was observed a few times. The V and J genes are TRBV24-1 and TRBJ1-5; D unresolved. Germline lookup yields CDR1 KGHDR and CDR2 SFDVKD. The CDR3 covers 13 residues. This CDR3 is CVTALASNQPQHF. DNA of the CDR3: TGTGTCACGGCCTTGGCAAGCAATCAGCCCCAGCATTTT.